This T cell receptor beta chain was identified during a study of shared clonotypes between healthy human individuals. Overall study findings and caveats: Rarefaction curves obtained for sorted subsets showed sequencing incomplete despite large depth. Limitation of the genetic and exposure-history diversity represented came from the few donors. Non-shared clonotypes were found to have lower generation probabilities than the clonotypes that were shared by all four of the sorted-subset donors.

A remark on this clone: Its target is unknown.

Profiled with immunoSEQ multiplex PCR; TCRdb holds only in-frame clones, not every one. The data show about 2.2 million clones, 80% to 95% seen once. This CDR3 contains 15 residues. Per germline, CDR1 SGHTA and CDR2 FQGTGA. The trim removed 5 bases at V and 7 bases at J, leaving 8 bases unmatched. CD45RO negativity and positive selection for CCR7 defined naive CD8 cells, a population that excluded terminally differentiated effector memory CD45RA+ cells. The clonotype comes from a man aged 18 to 29 in good health. Some clones in this sample may be carry-over from other donors' samples. Sample: naive CD8+ T cells from PBMCs. The rearrangement links TRBV7-3 to TRBJ2-1, with TRBD2 identical over 10 bases. CDR3 bases: TGTGCCAGCAGCCCAGCGGGGGGGCCAGGGAATGAGCAGTTCTTC. This codes for CASSPAGGPGNEQFF.